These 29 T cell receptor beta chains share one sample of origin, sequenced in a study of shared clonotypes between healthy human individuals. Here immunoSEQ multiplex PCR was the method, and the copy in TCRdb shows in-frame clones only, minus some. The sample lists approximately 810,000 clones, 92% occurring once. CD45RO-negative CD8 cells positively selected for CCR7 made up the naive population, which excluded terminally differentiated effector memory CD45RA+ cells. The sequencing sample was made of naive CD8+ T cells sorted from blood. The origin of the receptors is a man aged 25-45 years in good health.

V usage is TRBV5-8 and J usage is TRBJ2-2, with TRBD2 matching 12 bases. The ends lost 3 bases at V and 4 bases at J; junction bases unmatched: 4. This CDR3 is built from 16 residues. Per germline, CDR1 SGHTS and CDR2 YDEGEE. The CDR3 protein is CASSWPSGRATGELFF. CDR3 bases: TGTGCCAGCAGCTGGCCTAGCGGGAGGGCCACCGGGGAGCTGTTTTTT.

DNA for the CDR3: TGCGCCAGCAGCCAAGTTCTAGCGGGAAGGGCCGGGGAGCTGTTTTTT. Amino acids: CASSQVLAGRAGELFF. The rearrangement uses TRBV4-3 and TRBJ2-2; 9 bases agree with TRBD2. The CDR3 consists of 16 residues. The junction had 6 bases not matched to a gene; V was cut back by 1 base and J by 6 bases. CDR1 and CDR2 from the germline V gene are LGHNA and YSLEER.

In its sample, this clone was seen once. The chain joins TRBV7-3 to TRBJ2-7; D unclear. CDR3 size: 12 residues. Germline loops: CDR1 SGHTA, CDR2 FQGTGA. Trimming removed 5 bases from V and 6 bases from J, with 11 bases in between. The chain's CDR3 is CASSPLPREQYF. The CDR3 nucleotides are TGTGCCAGCAGCCCATTACCCCGCGAGCAGTACTTC.

CDR3 amino acids: CASSQHVAGGPQETQYF. Here the CDR3 DNA reads TGCGCCAGCAGCCAACACGTAGCGGGAGGGCCCCAAGAGACCCAGTACTTC. The rearrangement links TRBV4-1 to TRBJ2-5; TRBD2 matches at 11 bases. V was clipped by 2 bases and J by 1 base; unmatched bases: 6. Germline CDR1 reads MGHRA; CDR2 reads YSYEKL. CDR3 length: 17 amino acids.

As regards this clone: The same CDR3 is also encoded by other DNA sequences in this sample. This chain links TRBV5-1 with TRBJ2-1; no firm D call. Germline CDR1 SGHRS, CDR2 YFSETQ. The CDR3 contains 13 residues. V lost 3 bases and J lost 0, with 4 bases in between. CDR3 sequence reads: CASSSDSYNEQFF. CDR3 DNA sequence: TGCGCCAGCAGCTCGGACTCCTACAATGAGCAGTTCTTC.

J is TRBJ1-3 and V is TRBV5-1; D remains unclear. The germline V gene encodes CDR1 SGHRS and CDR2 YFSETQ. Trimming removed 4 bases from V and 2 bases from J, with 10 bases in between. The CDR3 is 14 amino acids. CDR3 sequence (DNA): TGCGCCAGCAGCGACCGACAAGCTGGAAACACCATATATTTT. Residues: CASSDRQAGNTIYF.

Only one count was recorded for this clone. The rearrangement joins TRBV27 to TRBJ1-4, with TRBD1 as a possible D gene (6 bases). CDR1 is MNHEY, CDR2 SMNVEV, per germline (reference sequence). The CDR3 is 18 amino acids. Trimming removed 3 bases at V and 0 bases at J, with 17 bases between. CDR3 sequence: CASSFSRDTGPTNEKLFF. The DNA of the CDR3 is TGTGCCAGCAGTTTCTCCCGGGACACAGGCCCAACTAATGAAAAACTGTTTTTT.

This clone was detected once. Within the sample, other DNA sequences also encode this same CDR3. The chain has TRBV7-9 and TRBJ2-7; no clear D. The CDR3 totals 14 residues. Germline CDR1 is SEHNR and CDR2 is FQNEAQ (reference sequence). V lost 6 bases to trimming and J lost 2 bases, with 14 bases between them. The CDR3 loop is CASSSEGRPYEQYF. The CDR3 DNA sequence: TGTGCCAGCAGTTCTGAAGGAAGACCCTACGAGCAGTACTTC.

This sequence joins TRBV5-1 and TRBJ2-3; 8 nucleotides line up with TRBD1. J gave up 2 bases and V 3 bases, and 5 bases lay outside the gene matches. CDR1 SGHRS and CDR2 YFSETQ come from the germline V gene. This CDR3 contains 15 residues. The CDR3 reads CASSSQGQVTDTQYF. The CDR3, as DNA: TGCGCCAGCAGCTCACAGGGACAGGTCACAGATACGCAGTATTTT.

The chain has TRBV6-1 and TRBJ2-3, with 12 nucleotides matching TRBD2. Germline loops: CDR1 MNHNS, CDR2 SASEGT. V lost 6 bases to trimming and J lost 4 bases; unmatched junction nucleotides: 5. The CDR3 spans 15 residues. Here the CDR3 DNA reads TGTGCCAGCAGAACACTAGCGGGAGGAGCAGATACGCAGTATTTT. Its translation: CASRTLAGGADTQYF.

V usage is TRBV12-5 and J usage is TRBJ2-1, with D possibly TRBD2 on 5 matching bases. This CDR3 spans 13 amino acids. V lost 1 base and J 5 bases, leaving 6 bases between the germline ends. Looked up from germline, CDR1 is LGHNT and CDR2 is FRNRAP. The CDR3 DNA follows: TGTGCTAGTGGTTTGGGAGGGAACAATGAGCAGTTCTTC. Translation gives CASGLGGNNEQFF.

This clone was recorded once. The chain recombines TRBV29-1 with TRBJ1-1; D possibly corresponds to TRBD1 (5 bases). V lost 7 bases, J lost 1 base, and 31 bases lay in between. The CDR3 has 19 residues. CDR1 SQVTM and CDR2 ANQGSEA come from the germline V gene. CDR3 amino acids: CSAGGPVEIPGRWNTEAFF. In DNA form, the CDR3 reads TGCAGCGCTGGAGGTCCCGTGGAAATTCCGGGACGTTGGAACACTGAAGCTTTCTTT. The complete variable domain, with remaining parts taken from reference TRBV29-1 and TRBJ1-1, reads SAVISQKPSRDICQRGTSLTIQCQVDSQVTMMFWYRQQPGQSLTLIATANQGSEATYESGFVIDKFPISRPNLTFSTLTVSNMSPEDSSIYLCSAGGPVEIPGRWNTEAFFGQGTRLTVV.

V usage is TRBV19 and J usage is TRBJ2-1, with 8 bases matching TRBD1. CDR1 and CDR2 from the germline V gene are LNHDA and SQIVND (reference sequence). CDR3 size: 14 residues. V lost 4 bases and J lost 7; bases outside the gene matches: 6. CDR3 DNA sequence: TGTGCCAGTAGTAGTGGGGACAGGAGGAATGAGCAGTTCTTC. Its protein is CASSSGDRRNEQFF.

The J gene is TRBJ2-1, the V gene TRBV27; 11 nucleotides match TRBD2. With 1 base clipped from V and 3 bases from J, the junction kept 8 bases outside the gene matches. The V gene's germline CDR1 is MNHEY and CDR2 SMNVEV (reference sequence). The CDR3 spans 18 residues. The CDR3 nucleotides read TGTGCCAGCAGTTTATTCAGTACGGGGACTAGCGGCTACAATGAGCAGTTCTTC. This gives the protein CASSLFSTGTSGYNEQFF.

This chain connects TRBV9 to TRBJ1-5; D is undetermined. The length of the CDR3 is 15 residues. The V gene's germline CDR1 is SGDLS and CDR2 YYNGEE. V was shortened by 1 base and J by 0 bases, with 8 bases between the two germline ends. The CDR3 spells CASSVFEDSNQPQHF. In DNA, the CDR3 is TGTGCCAGCAGCGTATTTGAAGATAGCAATCAGCCCCAGCATTTT.

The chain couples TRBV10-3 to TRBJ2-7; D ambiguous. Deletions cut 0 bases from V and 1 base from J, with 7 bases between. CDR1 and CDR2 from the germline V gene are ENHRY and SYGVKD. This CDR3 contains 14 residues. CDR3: CAISESAVSYEQYF. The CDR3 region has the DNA TGTGCCATCAGTGAGTCCGCAGTTTCCTACGAGCAGTACTTC.

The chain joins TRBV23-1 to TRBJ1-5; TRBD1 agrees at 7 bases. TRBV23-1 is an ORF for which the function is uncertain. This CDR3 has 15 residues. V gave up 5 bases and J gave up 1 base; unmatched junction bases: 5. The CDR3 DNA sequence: TGCGCCAGCAGTTTCTCGACAGGGAGCAATCAGCCCCAGCATTTT. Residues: CASSFSTGSNQPQHF.

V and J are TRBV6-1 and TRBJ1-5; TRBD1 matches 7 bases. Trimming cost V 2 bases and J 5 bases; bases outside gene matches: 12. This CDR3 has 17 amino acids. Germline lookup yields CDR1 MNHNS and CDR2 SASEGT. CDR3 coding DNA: TGTGCCAGCAGTGAACGGTTTGAGGGGGCCCTAGATCAGCCCCAGCATTTT. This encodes CASSERFEGALDQPQHF.

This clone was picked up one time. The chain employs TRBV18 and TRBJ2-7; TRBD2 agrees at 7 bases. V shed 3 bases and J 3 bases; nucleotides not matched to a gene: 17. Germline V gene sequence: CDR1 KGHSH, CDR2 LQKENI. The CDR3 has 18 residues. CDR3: CASSPAQGRASGFYEQYF. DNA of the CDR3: TGTGCCAGCTCACCTGCCCAGGGTCGGGCTAGCGGATTCTACGAGCAGTACTTC.

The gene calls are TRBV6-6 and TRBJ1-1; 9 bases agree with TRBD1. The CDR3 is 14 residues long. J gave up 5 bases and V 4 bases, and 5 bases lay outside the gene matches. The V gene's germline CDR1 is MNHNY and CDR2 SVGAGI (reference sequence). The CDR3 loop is CASSWGQGRTEAFF. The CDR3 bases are TGTGCCAGCAGTTGGGGACAGGGAAGGACTGAAGCTTTCTTT.

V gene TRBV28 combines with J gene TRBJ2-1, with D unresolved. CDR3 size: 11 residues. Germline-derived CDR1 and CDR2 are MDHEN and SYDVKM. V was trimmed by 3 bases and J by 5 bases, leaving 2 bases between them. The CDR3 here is CASSFHNEQFF. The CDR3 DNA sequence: TGTGCCAGCAGTTTTCACAATGAGCAGTTCTTC.

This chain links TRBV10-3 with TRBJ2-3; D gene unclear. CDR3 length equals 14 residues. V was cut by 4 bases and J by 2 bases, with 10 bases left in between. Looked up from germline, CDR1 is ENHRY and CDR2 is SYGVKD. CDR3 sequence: CAISGTPFTDTQYF. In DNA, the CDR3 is TGTGCCATCAGTGGTACCCCTTTCACAGATACGCAGTATTTT.

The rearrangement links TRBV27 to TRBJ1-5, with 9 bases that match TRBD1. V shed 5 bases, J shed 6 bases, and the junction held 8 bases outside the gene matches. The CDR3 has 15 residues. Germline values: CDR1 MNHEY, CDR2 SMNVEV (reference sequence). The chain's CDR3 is CASSPRDRVSQPQHF. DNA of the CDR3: TGTGCCAGCAGTCCCCGGGACAGGGTGAGTCAGCCCCAGCATTTT.

CDR3 loop: CATSRGDRTGELFF. The CDR3 coding sequence is TGTGCCACCAGCAGAGGAGACAGGACCGGGGAGCTGTTTTTT. The chain links TRBV15 to TRBJ2-2; the D gene is possibly TRBD1 (6 bases). The germline V and J ends were trimmed by 1 base and 5 bases, with 8 bases remaining between them. Germline values: CDR1 LNHNV, CDR2 YYDKDF (reference sequence). CDR3 length equals 14 residues.

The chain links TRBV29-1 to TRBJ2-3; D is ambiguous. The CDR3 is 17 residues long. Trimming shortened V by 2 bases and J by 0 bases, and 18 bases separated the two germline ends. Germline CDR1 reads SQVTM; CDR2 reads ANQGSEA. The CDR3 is CSVEPRWEPASTDTQYF. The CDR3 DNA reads TGCAGCGTTGAACCGAGATGGGAACCTGCTAGCACAGATACGCAGTATTTT.

The CDR3 region is CASRIKIGVSYEQYF. CDR3 in DNA: TGTGCCAGCAGGATAAAAATTGGGGTATCCTACGAGCAGTACTTC. The chain has TRBV6-1 and TRBJ2-7, with D unclear. The CDR3 is made up of 15 amino acids. The ends were cut back, 6 bases at V and 1 base at J, with 16 bases in the middle. Germline loops: CDR1 MNHNS, CDR2 SASEGT.

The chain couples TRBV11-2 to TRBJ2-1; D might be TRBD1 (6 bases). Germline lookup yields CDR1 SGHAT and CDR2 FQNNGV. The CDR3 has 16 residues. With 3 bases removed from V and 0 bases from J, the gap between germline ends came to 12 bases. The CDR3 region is CASSLIGGSSYNEQFF. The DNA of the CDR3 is TGTGCCAGCAGCTTGATAGGGGGTAGCTCCTACAATGAGCAGTTCTTC.

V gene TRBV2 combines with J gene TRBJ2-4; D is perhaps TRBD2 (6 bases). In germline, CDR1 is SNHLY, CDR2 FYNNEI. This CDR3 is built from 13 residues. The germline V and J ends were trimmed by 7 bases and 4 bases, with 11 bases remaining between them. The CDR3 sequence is CASTPRGKNIQYF. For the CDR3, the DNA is TGTGCCAGCACCCCGCGGGGAAAAAACATTCAGTACTTC.

The DNA for the CDR3 is TGTGCCTCACGACAGGGCCATGGCTACACCTTC. This translates into CASRQGHGYTF. The chain recombines TRBV27 with TRBJ1-2, with 7 positions matching TRBD1. CDR1 and CDR2 from the germline V gene are MNHEY and SMNVEV (reference sequence). The CDR3 length is 11 residues. V gave up 11 bases and J gave up 6 bases; unmatched junction bases: 6.